This T cell receptor (beta chain) came from a study of T cells in Graves' hyperthyroidism and ophthalmopathy. TCR beta CDR3 region amplification was performed from RNA transcripts. First-round RT-PCR targeting the TCR CDR3 was performed with the HTBI primer set. In TCRdb, the multiplex PCR reads were re-called with MiXCR into one record per CDR3 protein. This table has around 400,000 distinct CDR3 sequences, 12% to 15% appearing once. Together with thyroid ultrasound, orbital computed tomography, serum thyroxine and TRAb, clinical symptoms were used for diagnoses. At least ten counts were recorded for this clonotype. This CDR3 has 15 amino acids. The V gene's germline CDR1 is SGHTA and CDR2 FQGTGA. V was trimmed by 0 bases and J by 0 bases, leaving 6 bases between them.

The sample was blood. This receptor was taken from a woman aged 55 to 70 with Graves' ophthalmopathy. The V call is TRBV7-3, the J call TRBJ2-1; D might be TRBD2 (6 bases). CDR3 protein: CASSLTRDSYNEQFF. CDR3 coding DNA: TGTGCCAGCAGCTTAACGCGGGACTCCTACAATGAGCAGTTCTTC.